The 27 T cell receptor beta chains given below trace back to one sample, sequenced in a study of blood T cell repertoires in COVID-19. Libraries were prepared by immunoSEQ multiplex PCR; TCRdb keeps only in-frame clonotypes and omits some of them. There are a few hundred thousand clones in the sample; around nine tenths occur only once, and just over 8% lies in the top ten. Source material: PBMCs or T cells enriched from blood (not recorded which). The receptors were gathered from a woman between 55 and 75 years old who had recovered from COVID-19.

The genes are TRBV27 and TRBJ1-6; TRBD1 matches 8 bases. J gave up 6 bases and V 5 bases, and 9 bases lay outside the gene matches. Germline V gene lookup returns CDR1 MNHEY and CDR2 SMNVEV (reference sequence). This CDR3 region has 16 residues. CDR3 DNA: TGTGCCAGCAGTCAGTTACAGGGGGTCACTAATTCACCCCTCCACTTT. As protein: CASSQLQGVTNSPLHF.

The J gene is TRBJ2-1, the V gene TRBV6-5; D not certain. The CDR3 is 15 residues long. With 6 bases removed from V and 0 bases from J, the gap between germline ends came to 12 bases. Per germline, CDR1 MNHEY and CDR2 SVGAGI. This chain's CDR3 is CASRLRSSSYNEQFF. Here the CDR3 DNA reads TGTGCCAGCAGACTCCGGAGTAGCTCCTACAATGAGCAGTTCTTC.

The chain employs TRBV25-1 and TRBJ2-1; the match to TRBD2 covers 11 bases. There are 18 residues in the CDR3. V shed 5 bases and J 9 bases; nucleotides not matched to a gene: 18. Germline V gene lookup returns CDR1 MGHDK and CDR2 SYGVNS. In DNA, the CDR3 is TGTGCCAGCAGTCCCAGAGGTCTAGCGGGGGGAGGATCGTTTGAGCAGTTCTTC. Translated: CASSPRGLAGGGSFEQFF.

The CDR3 region has the DNA TGTGCCAGCTCACCGGGAGGGACTAACACCGGGGAGCTGTTTTTT. Translated: CASSPGGTNTGELFF. The chain carries TRBV18 and TRBJ2-2, with 7 bases fitting TRBD2. The CDR3 is 15 amino acids. V trimming: 3 bases; J trimming: 2 bases; junction bases outside the gene matches: 3. In germline, CDR1 is KGHSH, CDR2 LQKENI.

V is TRBV19 and J is TRBJ1-1; D not certain. This CDR3 region has 11 residues. Per the germline V gene, CDR1 is LNHDA and CDR2 is SQIVND (reference sequence). The ends were cut back, 9 bases at V and 2 bases at J, with 7 bases in the middle. The CDR3 sequence: CASTLNTEAFF. DNA for the CDR3: TGTGCCAGCACACTAAACACTGAAGCTTTCTTT.

The J gene is TRBJ1-1, the V gene TRBV9; D is undetermined. V dropped 3 bases and J dropped 4 bases, with 13 bases sitting between them. This CDR3 has 14 amino acids. CDR1 SGDLS and CDR2 YYNGEE come from the germline V gene. The CDR3 is CASSGGGLGTEAFF. The CDR3 nucleotides are TGTGCCAGCAGCGGGGGAGGGCTTGGCACTGAAGCTTTCTTT. The full variable domain, rest sourced from reference TRBV9 and TRBJ1-1, is DSGVTQTPKHLITATGQRVTLRCSPRSGDLSVYWYQQSLDQGLQFLIQYYNGEERAKGNILERFSAQQFPDLHSELNLSSLELGDSALYFCASSGGGLGTEAFFGQGTRLTVV.

The chain is built from TRBV18 and TRBJ1-1; weak D call: TRBD1 (6 bases). CDR1 and CDR2 (germline): KGHSH, LQKENI. The CDR3 runs to 15 residues. V was pared by 4 bases and J by 3 bases, with 15 bases between. The DNA of the CDR3 is TGTGCCAGCTCACAGAGACAGGCCTGGGACACTGAAGCTTTCTTT. This encodes CASSQRQAWDTEAFF. The whole variable domain, remainder taken from reference TRBV18 and TRBJ1-1, is NAGVMQNPRHLVRRRGQEARLRCSPMKGHSHVYWYRQLPEEGLKFMVYLQKENIIDESGMPKERFSAEFPKEGPSILRIQQVVRGDSAAYFCASSQRQAWDTEAFFGQGTRLTVV.

The V gene is TRBV24-1, the J gene TRBJ2-3, with a weak D call TRBD2 (6 bases). Germline lookup yields CDR1 KGHDR and CDR2 SFDVKD. Trimming took off 4 bases at V and 0 bases at J, with 10 bases between the two ends. The CDR3 length is 15 residues. The DNA of the CDR3 is TGTGCCACCAGTGACACGGGGACTAGCACAGATACGCAGTATTTT. This encodes CATSDTGTSTDTQYF.

V usage is TRBV19 and J usage is TRBJ2-1; tentative D call: TRBD2 (5 bases). The ends were cut back, 4 bases at V and 3 bases at J, with 7 bases in the middle. Germline lookup yields CDR1 LNHDA and CDR2 SQIVND (reference sequence). The CDR3 loop spans 13 amino acids. CDR3 protein: CASSRGNYNEQFF. The CDR3 nucleotides read TGTGCCAGTAGTAGAGGGAACTACAATGAGCAGTTCTTC.

The J gene is TRBJ1-2, the V gene TRBV3-1 (or the pseudogene TRBV3-2); D is undetermined. CDR1 LGHDT and CDR2 YNNKEL come from the germline V gene (reference sequence). V was pared by 0 bases and J by 5 bases, with 16 bases between. This CDR3 has 16 residues. CDR3 residues: CASSQDRGGYRYGYTF. In DNA, the CDR3 is TGTGCCAGCAGCCAAGATCGGGGAGGCTATAGATATGGCTACACCTTC.

The CDR3: CASSPGAWDPDTQYF. As DNA, the CDR3 is TGTGCCAGCAGCCCTGGGGCGTGGGATCCAGATACGCAGTATTTT. The rearrangement uses TRBV14 and TRBJ2-3; perhaps TRBD1 as D (5 bases). Deletions cut 4 bases from V and 4 bases from J, with 15 bases between. The CDR3 has 15 residues. In germline, CDR1 is SGHDN, CDR2 FVKESK.

V gene TRBV6-5 combines with J gene TRBJ1-4; possibly TRBD1 for D (6 bases). The CDR3 sequence is 15 residues long. Germline V lookup: CDR1 MNHEY, CDR2 SVGAGI. Trimming shortened V by 0 bases and J by 7 bases, and 12 bases separated the two germline ends. The CDR3 nucleotides read TGTGCCAGCAGTTACTCTCAGGGGCGCGGTGAAAAACTGTTTTTT. Translated: CASSYSQGRGEKLFF.

CDR3: CASSNRQGGTDTQYF. The DNA for the CDR3 is TGTGCCAGCAGCAACCGACAGGGTGGTACAGATACGCAGTATTTT. The chain is built from TRBV7-2 and TRBJ2-3; 7 bases agree with TRBD1. Unmatched junction bases numbered 8, after V lost 5 bases and J lost 3 bases. Germline V gene lookup returns CDR1 SGHTA and CDR2 FQGNSA. The CDR3 covers 15 residues.

The rearrangement uses TRBV27 and TRBJ2-7; TRBD1 matches 9 bases. With 5 bases clipped from V and 0 bases from J, the junction kept 5 bases outside the gene matches. CDR1 and CDR2 from the germline V gene are MNHEY and SMNVEV (reference sequence). The length of the CDR3 is 15 residues. The CDR3 reads CASSKQGAASYEQYF. DNA for the CDR3: TGTGCCAGCAGTAAACAGGGGGCGGCCTCCTACGAGCAGTACTTC.

The chain links TRBV5-1 to TRBJ2-7; the match to TRBD1 covers 9 bases. The germline CDR1 and CDR2 sequences are SGHRS and YFSETQ. The V segment lost 7 bases and the J segment 3 bases; nucleotides outside the gene matches: 5. The CDR3 consists of 13 residues. The CDR3 DNA follows: TGCGCCAGCCGTACAGGGGGCGTCTACGAGCAGTACTTC. It yields the protein CASRTGGVYEQYF.

The chain employs TRBV7-8 and TRBJ2-1; D remains ambiguous. The V end was cut by 1 base, the J end by 5 bases, with 12 bases between. This CDR3 region has 15 residues. The germline V gene has CDR1 SGHVS and CDR2 FQNEAQ. CDR3 bases: TGTGCCAGCAGCTTAGAGTCTAGTTTACACAATGAGCAGTTCTTC. This gives the protein CASSLESSLHNEQFF.

This chain links TRBV19 with TRBJ2-2, with TRBD1 matching 7 bases. This CDR3 comprises 14 residues. Germline lookup yields CDR1 LNHDA and CDR2 SQIVND (reference sequence). After removal of 7 bases from V and 5 bases from J, the junction contained 7 bases not matched to a gene. The chain's CDR3 is CASTDRAFTGELFF. In nucleotides, the CDR3 is TGTGCCAGTACTGACAGGGCGTTTACCGGGGAGCTGTTTTTT.

The chain recombines TRBV10-3 with TRBJ1-5; 10 nucleotides align to TRBD1. V shed 8 bases and J 7 bases; nucleotides not matched to a gene: 8. Germline V CDR1 and CDR2: ENHRY, SYGVKD. The CDR3 is 14 residues long. The CDR3: CAIAGTGEGQPQHF. The CDR3 DNA is TGTGCCATCGCCGGGACAGGGGAAGGGCAGCCCCAGCATTTT.

The chain links TRBV6-5 to TRBJ2-3, with TRBD1 as a possible D gene (5 bases). CDR3 length: 13 residues. Germline CDR1 reads MNHEY; CDR2 reads SVGAGI. Trimming pared 2 bases from V and 6 bases from J, leaving 9 bases between. CDR3 loop: CASSYRGVDTQYF. DNA for the CDR3: TGTGCCAGCAGTTACAGGGGCGTGGATACGCAGTATTTT.

The J gene is TRBJ1-1, the V gene TRBV11-2, with 11 positions matching TRBD1. The CDR3 consists of 17 residues. Germline V CDR1 and CDR2: SGHAT, FQNNGV. Germline trimming cut 5 bases from V and 4 bases from J; bases unmatched to any gene: 12. CDR3 sequence reads: CASSTGTGGGFGTEAFF. In DNA form, the CDR3 reads TGTGCCAGCAGCACAGGGACAGGGGGAGGATTTGGCACTGAAGCTTTCTTT.

This sequence joins TRBV14 and TRBJ1-3; D might be TRBD1 (5 bases). This CDR3 is 16 amino acids long. CDR1 is SGHDN and CDR2 is FVKESK in the germline V gene. V was clipped by 0 bases and J by 4 bases, with 13 bases between them. CDR3 in amino acids: CASSQDKAGIGNTIYF. The CDR3 nucleotides are TGTGCCAGCAGCCAAGACAAGGCAGGGATCGGAAACACCATATATTTT.

The rearrangement links TRBV6-5 to TRBJ2-5, with 11 bases aligning to TRBD2. Germline loops: CDR1 MNHEY, CDR2 SVGAGI. The CDR3 runs 16 residues. With V trimmed by 2 bases and J by 3 bases, 5 bases remained unmatched. The CDR3 nucleotides are TGTGCCAGCAGTTACACTAGCGGGGGCCCCAAAGAGACCCAGTACTTC. Encoded protein: CASSYTSGGPKETQYF.

This clone has a single count. V gene TRBV3-1 (or the pseudogene TRBV3-2) combines with J gene TRBJ2-2, with 9 bases fitting TRBD2. Germline V gene lookup returns CDR1 LGHDT and CDR2 YNNKEL (reference sequence). The CDR3 runs to 17 residues. V was clipped by 2 bases and J by 3 bases; unmatched bases: 7. Written as DNA, the CDR3 is TGTGCCAGCAGCCAATGGCTAGCGGGGAAGGACACCGGGGAGCTGTTTTTT. Residues: CASSQWLAGKDTGELFF.

V is TRBV9 and J is TRBJ2-4; tentative D call: TRBD1 (6 bases). This CDR3 contains 13 residues. V dropped 0 bases and J dropped 7 bases, with 8 bases sitting between them. Germline CDR1 reads SGDLS; CDR2 reads YYNGEE. In nucleotides, the CDR3 is TGTGCCAGCAGCGTAGATCAGGGGAACATTCAGTACTTC. Residues: CASSVDQGNIQYF.

V is TRBV9 and J is TRBJ1-3; D not certain. Trimming removed 2 bases at V and 2 bases at J, with 11 bases between. Germline V gene data show CDR1 as SGDLS and CDR2 as YYNGEE. This CDR3 is built from 15 residues. CDR3: CASSVSGSTGNTIYF. CDR3 in DNA: TGTGCCAGCAGCGTTTCGGGGTCAACTGGAAACACCATATATTTT.

This chain links TRBV10-3 with TRBJ1-5; TRBD1 might be the D (5 bases). Between the trimmed V and J ends, which lost 1 base and 0 bases, there was a span of 10 bases. The CDR3 totals 16 residues. Germline loops: CDR1 ENHRY, CDR2 SYGVKD. CDR3 sequence reads: CAISEYGGDSNQPQHF. The CDR3 region has the DNA TGTGCCATCAGTGAGTATGGGGGGGATAGCAATCAGCCCCAGCATTTT.

The chain has TRBV2 and TRBJ1-4, with 7 nucleotides matching TRBD1. The CDR3 is made up of 14 amino acids. From germline, CDR1 is SNHLY and CDR2 FYNNEI. V gave up 3 bases and J gave up 8 bases; unmatched junction bases: 6. DNA for the CDR3: TGTGCCAGCAGTGATGGGGCACAGGGGGAAAAACTGTTTTTT. Translation gives CASSDGAQGEKLFF. Combining the CDR3 with reference TRBV2 and TRBJ1-4 gives the whole variable domain EPEVTQTPSHQVTQMGQEVILRCVPISNHLYFYWYRQILGQKVEFLVSFYNNEISEKSEIFDDQFSVERPDGSNFTLKIRSTKLEDSAMYFCASSDGAQGEKLFFGSGTQLSVL.